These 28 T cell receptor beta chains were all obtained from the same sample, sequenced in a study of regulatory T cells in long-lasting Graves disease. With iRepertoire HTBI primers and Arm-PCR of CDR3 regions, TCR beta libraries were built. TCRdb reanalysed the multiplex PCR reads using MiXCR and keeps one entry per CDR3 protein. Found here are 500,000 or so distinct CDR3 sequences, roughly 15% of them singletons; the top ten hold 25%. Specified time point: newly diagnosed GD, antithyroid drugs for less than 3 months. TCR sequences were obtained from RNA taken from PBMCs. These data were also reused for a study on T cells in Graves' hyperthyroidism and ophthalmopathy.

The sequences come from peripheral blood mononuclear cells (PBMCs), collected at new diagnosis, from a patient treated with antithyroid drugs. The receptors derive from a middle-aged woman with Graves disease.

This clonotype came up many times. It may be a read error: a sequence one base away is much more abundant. The CDR3, as DNA: TGTGCCAGCAGCCAGACAGGGGGGAACACTGAAGCTTTCTTT. Its translation is CASSQTGGNTEAFF. The chain employs TRBV7-9 and TRBJ1-1; 9 positions agree with TRBD1. V dropped 5 bases and J dropped 1; count of bases not matched to a gene: 2. The CDR3 has 14 residues. Germline V lookup: CDR1 SEHNR, CDR2 FQNEAQ (reference sequence).

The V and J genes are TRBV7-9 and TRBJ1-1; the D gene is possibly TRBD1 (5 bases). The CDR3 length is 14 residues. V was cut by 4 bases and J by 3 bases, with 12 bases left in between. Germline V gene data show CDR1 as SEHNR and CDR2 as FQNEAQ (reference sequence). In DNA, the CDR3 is TGTGCCAGCAGCTACGCCGGGGCGGACACTGAAGCTTTCTTT. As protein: CASSYAGADTEAFF.

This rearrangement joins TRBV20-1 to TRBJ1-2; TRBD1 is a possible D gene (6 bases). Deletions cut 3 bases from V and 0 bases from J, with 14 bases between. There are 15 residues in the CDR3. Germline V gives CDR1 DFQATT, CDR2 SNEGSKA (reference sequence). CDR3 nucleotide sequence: TGCAGTGCTAGCCCCCGGACAGATTCTAACTATGGCTACACCTTC. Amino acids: CSASPRTDSNYGYTF.

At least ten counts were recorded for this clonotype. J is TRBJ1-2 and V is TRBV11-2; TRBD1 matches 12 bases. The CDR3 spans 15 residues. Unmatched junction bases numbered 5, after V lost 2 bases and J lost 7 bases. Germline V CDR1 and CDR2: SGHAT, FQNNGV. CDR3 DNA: TGTGCCAGCAGCTTAACCGGGACAGGGGGCCGTGGCTACACCTTC. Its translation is CASSLTGTGGRGYTF.

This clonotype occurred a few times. CDR3 sequence: CASSIEGQGVTEAFF. In nucleotides, the CDR3 is TGTGCCAGTAGTATAGAAGGACAGGGGGTCACTGAAGCTTTCTTT. V gene TRBV19 combines with J gene TRBJ1-1; 10 bases are a match to TRBD1. This CDR3 has 15 amino acids. Trimming took 0 bases from V and 4 from J; bases not matched to a gene: 2. Germline values: CDR1 LNHDA, CDR2 SQIVND (reference sequence).

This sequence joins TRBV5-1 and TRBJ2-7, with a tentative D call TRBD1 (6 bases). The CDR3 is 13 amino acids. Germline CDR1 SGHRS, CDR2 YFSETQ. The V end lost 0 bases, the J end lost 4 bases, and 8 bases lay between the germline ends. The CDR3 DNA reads TGCGCCAGCAGCTTGGACAGGGAGTACGAGCAGTACTTC. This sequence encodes CASSLDREYEQYF.

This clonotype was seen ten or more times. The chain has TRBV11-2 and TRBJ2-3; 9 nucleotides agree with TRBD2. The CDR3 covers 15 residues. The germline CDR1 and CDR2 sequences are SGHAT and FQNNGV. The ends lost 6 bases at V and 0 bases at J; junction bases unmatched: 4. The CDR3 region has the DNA TGTGCCAGCAGTTCCGGGACTAGCAGCACAGATACGCAGTATTTT. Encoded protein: CASSSGTSSTDTQYF.

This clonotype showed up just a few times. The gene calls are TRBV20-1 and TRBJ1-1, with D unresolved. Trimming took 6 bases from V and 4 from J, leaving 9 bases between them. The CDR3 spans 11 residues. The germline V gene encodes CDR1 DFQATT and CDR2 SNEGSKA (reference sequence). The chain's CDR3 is CSAFRSTEAFF. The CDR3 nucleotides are TGCAGTGCCTTCCGGAGCACTGAAGCTTTCTTT.

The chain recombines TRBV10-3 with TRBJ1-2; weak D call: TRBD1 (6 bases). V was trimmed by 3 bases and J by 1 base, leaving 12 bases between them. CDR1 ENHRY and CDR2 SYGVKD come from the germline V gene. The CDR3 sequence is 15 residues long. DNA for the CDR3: TGTGCCATCAGTGACTCAGGGGCTTTTAACTATGGCTACACCTTC. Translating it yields CAISDSGAFNYGYTF.

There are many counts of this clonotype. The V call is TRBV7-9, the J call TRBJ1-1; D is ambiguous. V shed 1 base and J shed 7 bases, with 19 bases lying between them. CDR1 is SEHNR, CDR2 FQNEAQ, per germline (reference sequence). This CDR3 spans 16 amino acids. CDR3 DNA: TGTGCCAGCAGCTTAGTAAGGATGGGCAGCCTTGTTGAAGCTTTCTTT. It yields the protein CASSLVRMGSLVEAFF.

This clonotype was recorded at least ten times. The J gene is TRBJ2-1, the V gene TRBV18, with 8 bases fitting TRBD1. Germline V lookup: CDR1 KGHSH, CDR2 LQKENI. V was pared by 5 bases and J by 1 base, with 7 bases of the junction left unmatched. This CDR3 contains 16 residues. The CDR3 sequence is CASSSRTGFSYNEQFF. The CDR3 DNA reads TGTGCCAGCTCATCACGGACAGGGTTTTCCTACAATGAGCAGTTCTTC.

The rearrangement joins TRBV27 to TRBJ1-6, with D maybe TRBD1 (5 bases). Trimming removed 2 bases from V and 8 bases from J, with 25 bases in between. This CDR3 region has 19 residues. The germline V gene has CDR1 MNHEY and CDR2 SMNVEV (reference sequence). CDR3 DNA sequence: TGTGCCAGCAGTTTAAAGGGGCACCTGGGTCCCTTCCCATATTCACCCCTCCACTTT. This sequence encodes CASSLKGHLGPFPYSPLHF.

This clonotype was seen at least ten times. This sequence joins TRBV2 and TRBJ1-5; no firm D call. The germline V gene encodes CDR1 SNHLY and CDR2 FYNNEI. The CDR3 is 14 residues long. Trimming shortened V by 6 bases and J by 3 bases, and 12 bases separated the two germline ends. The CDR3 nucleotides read TGTGCCAGCAGCCCACTGTTGGACAATCAGCCCCAGCATTTT. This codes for CASSPLLDNQPQHF. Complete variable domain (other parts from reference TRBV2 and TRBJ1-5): EPEVTQTPSHQVTQMGQEVILRCVPISNHLYFYWYRQILGQKVEFLVSFYNNEISEKSEIFDDQFSVERPDGSNFTLKIRSTKLEDSAMYFCASSPLLDNQPQHFGDGTRLSIL.

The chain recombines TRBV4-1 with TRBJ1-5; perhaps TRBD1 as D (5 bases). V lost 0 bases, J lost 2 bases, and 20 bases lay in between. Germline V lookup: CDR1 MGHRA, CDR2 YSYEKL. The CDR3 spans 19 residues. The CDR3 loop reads CASSQDWASRVHGNQPQHF. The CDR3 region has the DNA TGCGCCAGCAGCCAAGATTGGGCATCCAGGGTACATGGCAATCAGCCCCAGCATTTT.

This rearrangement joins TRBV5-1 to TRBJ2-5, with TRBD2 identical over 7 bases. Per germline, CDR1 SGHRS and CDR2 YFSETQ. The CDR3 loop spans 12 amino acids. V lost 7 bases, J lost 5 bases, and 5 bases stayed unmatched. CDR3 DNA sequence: TGCGCCAGCCTGGGGGGGTCGGAGACCCAGTACTTC. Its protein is CASLGGSETQYF.

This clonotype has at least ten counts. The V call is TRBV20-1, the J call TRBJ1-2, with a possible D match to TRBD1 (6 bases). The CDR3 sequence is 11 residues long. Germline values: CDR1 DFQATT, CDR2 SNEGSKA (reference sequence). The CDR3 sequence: CRTGVGDGYTF. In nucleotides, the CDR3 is TGCAGGACAGGAGTCGGCGATGGCTACACCTTC.

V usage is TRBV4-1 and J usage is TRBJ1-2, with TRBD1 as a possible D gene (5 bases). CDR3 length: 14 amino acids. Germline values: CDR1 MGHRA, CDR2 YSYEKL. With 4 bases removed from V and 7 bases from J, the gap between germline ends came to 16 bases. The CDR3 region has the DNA TGCGCCAGCAGCCCGCCGGTGGGGCGGGGTGGCTACACCTTC. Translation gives CASSPPVGRGGYTF.

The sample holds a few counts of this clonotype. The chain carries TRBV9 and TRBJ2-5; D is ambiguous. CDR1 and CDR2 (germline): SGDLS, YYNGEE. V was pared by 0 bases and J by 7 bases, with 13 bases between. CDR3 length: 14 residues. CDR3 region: CASSVDYRVGTQYF. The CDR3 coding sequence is TGTGCCAGCAGCGTAGACTACCGCGTTGGGACCCAGTACTTC.

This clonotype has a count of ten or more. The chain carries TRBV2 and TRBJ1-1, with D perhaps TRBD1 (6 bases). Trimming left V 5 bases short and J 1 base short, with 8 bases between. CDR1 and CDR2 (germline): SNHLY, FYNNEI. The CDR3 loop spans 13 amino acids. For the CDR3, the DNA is TGTGCCAGCAGTTGGGGGGCGAACACTGAAGCTTTCTTT. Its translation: CASSWGANTEAFF.

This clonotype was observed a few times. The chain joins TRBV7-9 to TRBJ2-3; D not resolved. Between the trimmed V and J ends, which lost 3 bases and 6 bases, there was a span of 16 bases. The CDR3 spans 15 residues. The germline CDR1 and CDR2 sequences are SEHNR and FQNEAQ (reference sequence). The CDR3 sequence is CASSFLLLVCDTQYF. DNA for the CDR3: TGTGCCAGCAGCTTCCTACTACTTGTGTGCGATACGCAGTATTTT.

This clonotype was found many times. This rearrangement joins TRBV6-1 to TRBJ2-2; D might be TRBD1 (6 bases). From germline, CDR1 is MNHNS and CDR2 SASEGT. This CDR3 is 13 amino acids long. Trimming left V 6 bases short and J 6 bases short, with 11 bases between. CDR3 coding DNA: TGTGCCAGCAGAGACCAGGGGTCCGGGGAGCTGTTTTTT. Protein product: CASRDQGSGELFF.

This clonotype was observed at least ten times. The CDR3 sequence: CASSEGRTVNNEQFF. The CDR3 DNA sequence: TGTGCCAGCAGCGAAGGGAGGACAGTAAACAATGAGCAGTTCTTC. The rearrangement joins TRBV14 to TRBJ2-1; D may correspond to TRBD1 or TRBD2 (6 bases each). Trimming removed 5 bases from V and 5 bases from J, with 16 bases in between. Per germline, CDR1 SGHDN and CDR2 FVKESK. This CDR3 is 15 amino acids long.

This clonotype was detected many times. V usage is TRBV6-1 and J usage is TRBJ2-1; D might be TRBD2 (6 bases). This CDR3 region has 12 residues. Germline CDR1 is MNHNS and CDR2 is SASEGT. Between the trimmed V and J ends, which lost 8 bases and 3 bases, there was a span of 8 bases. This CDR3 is CASRGGYNEQFF. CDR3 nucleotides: TGTGCCAGCCGGGGAGGCTACAATGAGCAGTTCTTC.

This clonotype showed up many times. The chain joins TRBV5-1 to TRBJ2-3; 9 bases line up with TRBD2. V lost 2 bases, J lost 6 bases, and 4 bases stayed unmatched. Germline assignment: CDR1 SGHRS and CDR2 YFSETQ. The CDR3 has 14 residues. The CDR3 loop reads CASSFSGGEDTQYF. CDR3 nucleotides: TGCGCCAGCAGCTTTAGCGGGGGCGAGGATACGCAGTATTTT.

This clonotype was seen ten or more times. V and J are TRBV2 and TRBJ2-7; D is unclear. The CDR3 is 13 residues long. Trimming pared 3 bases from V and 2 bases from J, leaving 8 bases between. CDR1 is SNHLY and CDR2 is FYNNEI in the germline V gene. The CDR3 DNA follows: TGTGCCAGCAGTGAGGACCGTCCCTACGAGCAGTACTTC. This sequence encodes CASSEDRPYEQYF.

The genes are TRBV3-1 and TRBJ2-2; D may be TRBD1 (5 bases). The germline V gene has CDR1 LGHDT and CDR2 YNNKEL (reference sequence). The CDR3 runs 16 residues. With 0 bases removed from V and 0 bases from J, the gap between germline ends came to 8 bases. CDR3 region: CASSQEATANTGELFF. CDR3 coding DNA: TGTGCCAGCAGCCAAGAGGCGACAGCGAACACCGGGGAGCTGTTTTTT.

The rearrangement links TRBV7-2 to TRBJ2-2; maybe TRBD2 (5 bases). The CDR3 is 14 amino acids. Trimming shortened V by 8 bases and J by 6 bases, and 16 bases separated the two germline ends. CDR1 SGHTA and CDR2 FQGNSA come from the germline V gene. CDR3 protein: CASGRTSGSGELFF. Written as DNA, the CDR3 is TGTGCCAGCGGCCGAACGAGCGGTTCCGGGGAGCTGTTTTTT.

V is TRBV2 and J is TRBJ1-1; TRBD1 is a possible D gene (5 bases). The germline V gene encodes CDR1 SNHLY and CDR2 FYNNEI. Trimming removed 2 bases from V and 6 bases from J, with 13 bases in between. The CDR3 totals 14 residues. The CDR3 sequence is CASSEFGARAEAFF. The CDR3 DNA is TGTGCCAGCAGTGAATTCGGGGCCAGGGCTGAAGCTTTCTTT.